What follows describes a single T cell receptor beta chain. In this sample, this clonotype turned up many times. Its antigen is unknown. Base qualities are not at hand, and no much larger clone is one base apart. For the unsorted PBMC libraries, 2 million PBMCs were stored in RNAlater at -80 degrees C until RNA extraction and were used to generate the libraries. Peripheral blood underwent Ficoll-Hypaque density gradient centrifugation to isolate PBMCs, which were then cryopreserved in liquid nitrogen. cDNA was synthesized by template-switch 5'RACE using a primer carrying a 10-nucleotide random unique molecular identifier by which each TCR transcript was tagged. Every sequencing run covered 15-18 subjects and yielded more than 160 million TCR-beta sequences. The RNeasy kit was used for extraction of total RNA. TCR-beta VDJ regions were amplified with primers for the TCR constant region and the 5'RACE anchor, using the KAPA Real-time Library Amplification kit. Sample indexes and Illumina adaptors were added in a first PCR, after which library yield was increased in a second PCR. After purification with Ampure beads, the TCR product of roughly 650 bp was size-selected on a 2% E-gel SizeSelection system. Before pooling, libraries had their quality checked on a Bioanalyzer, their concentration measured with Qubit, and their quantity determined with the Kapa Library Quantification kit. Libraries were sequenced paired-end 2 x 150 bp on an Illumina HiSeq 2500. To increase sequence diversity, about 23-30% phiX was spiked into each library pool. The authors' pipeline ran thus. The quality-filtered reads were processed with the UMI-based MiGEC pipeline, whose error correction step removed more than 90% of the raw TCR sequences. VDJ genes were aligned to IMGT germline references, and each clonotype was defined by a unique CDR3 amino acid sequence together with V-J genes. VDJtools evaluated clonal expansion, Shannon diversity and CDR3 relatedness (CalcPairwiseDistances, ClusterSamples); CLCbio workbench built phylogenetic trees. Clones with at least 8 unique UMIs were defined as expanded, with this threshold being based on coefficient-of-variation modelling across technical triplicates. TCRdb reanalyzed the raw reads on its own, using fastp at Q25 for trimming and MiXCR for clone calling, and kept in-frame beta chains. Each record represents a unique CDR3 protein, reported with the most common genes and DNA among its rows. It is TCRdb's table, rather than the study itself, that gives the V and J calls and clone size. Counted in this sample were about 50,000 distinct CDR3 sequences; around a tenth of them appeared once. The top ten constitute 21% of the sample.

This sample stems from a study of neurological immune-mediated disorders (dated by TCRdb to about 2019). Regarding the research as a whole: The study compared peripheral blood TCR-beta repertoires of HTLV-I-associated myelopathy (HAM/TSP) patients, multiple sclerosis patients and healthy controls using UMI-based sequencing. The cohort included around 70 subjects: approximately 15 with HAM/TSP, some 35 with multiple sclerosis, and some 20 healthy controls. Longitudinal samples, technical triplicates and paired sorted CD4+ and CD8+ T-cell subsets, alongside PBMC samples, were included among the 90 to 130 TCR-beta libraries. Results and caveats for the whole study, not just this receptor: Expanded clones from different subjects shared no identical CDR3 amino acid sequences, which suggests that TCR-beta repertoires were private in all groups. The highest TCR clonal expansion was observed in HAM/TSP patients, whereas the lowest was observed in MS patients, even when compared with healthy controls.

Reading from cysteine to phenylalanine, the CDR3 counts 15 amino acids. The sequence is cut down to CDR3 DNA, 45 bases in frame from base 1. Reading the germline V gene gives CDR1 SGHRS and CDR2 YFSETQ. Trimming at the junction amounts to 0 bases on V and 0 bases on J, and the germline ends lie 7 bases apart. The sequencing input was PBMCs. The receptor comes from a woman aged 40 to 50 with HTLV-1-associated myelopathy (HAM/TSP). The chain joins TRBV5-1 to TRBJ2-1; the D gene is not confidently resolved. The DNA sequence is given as TGCGCCAGCAGCTTGGAGGGTGGCTCCTACAATGAGCAGTTCTTC. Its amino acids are CASSLEGGSYNEQFF.